This paragraph covers one T cell receptor (beta chain) sequence. Its antigen is still unknown. CDR1 and CDR2, looked up from the germline V gene (reference sequence), are MNHEY and SMNVEV. Including cysteine and phenylalanine, the CDR3 has 14 amino acids. Only CDR3 DNA is held: 42 bases, read in frame from base 1. Trimming costs V 3 bases and J 5 bases, and their ends lie 10 bases apart. In total, over 600 healthy bone marrow donors made up the cohort. Cohort members were all nominally healthy when sampled, although unrecorded immune exposures were likely present. The donor was CMV seropositive and was included in the group of 250 to 350 seropositive cohort members. Each donor provided a peripheral blood sample, and peripheral blood mononuclear cells were used for TCR beta sequencing. The Qiagen DNeasy Blood Extraction Kit was used to extract genomic DNA from the blood cell samples. The sample is drawn from a study of cytomegalovirus exposure and HLA in healthy donors (dated by TCRdb to about 2017). Turning to the overall study: An earlier analysis of roughly 500 of the donors reported around 280 Gb of sequence data and around 110 million unique TCR beta sequences obtained from about 170 million T cells. On average, 235,054 unique TCR beta nucleotide sequences were sequenced per donor among about 400 genotyped donors of the cohort, with roughly 18% of those sequences being non-productive. The aim of the study was to test whether cataloging public T cell receptors could identify signatures of past pathogen exposure. The study combined high-throughput TCR immunosequencing, statistical association of individual TCRs with disease status, and machine learning to predict cytomegalovirus infection status. The later analysis used no new phenotypic data to find candidate immune exposures, relying instead on TCR beta sequences and their occurrence across donors. Of the roughly 400 genotyped donors, approximately 83% fell in the genetic ancestry cluster associated with self-reported Caucasian donors. A later genetic analysis used genome-wide SNP genotypes for about 60% of the roughly 700 donors, treating that subset as a discovery cohort. Alongside the repertoire data, information on donor age, sex, ethnicity and CMV serostatus was compiled. In a later analysis, previously published TCR beta repertoires from fewer than 750 donors were re-analyzed and high-resolution HLA genotyping was added so that TCR occurrence patterns could be studied. Typing coverage varied by locus: roughly 620-640 donors for A, B, C, DRB1 and DQB1; around 560 for DQA1; over 600 for DPA1; 450 to 480 for DPB1. The study used immunosequencing to profile the T cell repertoires of around 600 subjects and linked those repertoires to cytomegalovirus serostatus. HLA typing covered class I and class II loci at four-digit resolution. A separate validation cohort of 100 to 150 different subjects was used in addition to the 666-subject first cohort. In an earlier analysis of several hundred of the donors, high-throughput TCR beta sequencing was used to judge whether each TCR beta V gene segment behaved as functional or pseudogenic. About five DR-DQ haplotypes were handled as single units for association and clustering because linkage in the cohort was strong. An early release covering roughly 640 HLA-typed donors comprised about 320 gigabases of sequencing data and around 85 million unique TCR sequences. All discovery cohort repertoires had been generated on a single sequencing platform. Results the study describes overall, beyond this receptor: Specific HLA alleles were associated with 16,951 TCR beta sequences at a false discovery rate of 0.05 in a later analysis. Cytomegalovirus status was reported to be diagnosed by the classifier with high specificity and sensitivity in both the original and validation cohorts. In a later analysis, the rate of TCR association differed among HLA loci, with DRB1 alleles having the most associated TCRs and HLA-C alleles having the fewest. In the study, about 150 TCR beta chains were listed as associated with cytomegalovirus. A further reported finding was that TCR beta sequences accurately predicted the HLA-A and HLA-B alleles for most subjects in the first cohort. Immune exposure information for the cohort was limited to CMV serostatus. Most TCR sequences were observed very rarely across donors, whereas some public TCRs were present in many individuals. An association between a missense DCLRE1C variant and V-gene and J-gene trimming of TCR beta chains was found in a later genetic analysis and replicated in an independent cohort. A few of the identified cytomegalovirus-associated TCR beta chains were confirmed in vitro to be specific for cytomegalovirus antigens. The authors suggested that the approach could potentially be extended to other disease states and immunological phenotypes. Some IMGT-functional V segments, including TRBV6-2 and TRBV6-3, could not be distinguished by the 87-base-pair reads and were therefore excluded. Because counts were too low, roughly 18 rarely observed V segments, including chromosome 9 orphons, were left out of the earlier analysis of a few hundred of the donors. In a later analysis, several top co-occurrence clusters were reported to appear linked to parvovirus B19, influenza, CMV and Epstein-Barr virus. A later analysis found that most CMV-associated TCR beta chains appeared HLA-restricted, with HLA associations seemingly driven largely by CMV exposure. Correlated functional status among segregating V segments might be attributable to linkage disequilibrium, but an unknown experimental factor could not be ruled out. In this cohort, only TCR beta chains were sequenced, and detectable features were limited by the absence of alpha or paired-chain data. In a later analysis, HLA-associated TCR beta chains were found to be more clonally expanded and to have lower generation probabilities than equally common non-associated chains. An earlier analysis of around 600 of the donors showed that most TCR beta V segments appeared in productive rearrangements either about 87% or about 30% of the time, which broadly matched IMGT annotations. A group of highly shared sequence variants was considered likely to be a technical artifact of the sequencing pipeline. Strong co-occurrence of HLA alleles, especially DR and DQ, made assigning TCR associations to individual alleles difficult. Compared with the roughly 700-donor mean, donors in an Asian-associated ancestry cluster had fewer N-insertions in productive TCRs, according to a later genetic analysis. Roughly uniform sequencing depth across donors was assumed in presence/absence analyses, although this assumption may not hold. HLA typing was unavailable for some donors at each locus, so association tests used only the typed subset.

Library preparation used the immunoSEQ multiplex PCR assay. For the multiplex PCR, a mixture combining 60 forward primers for TCR Vbeta segments and 13 reverse primers for TCR Jbeta segments was used. A multiplex PCR assay on genomic DNA amplified the CDR3 region of rearranged TCR beta genes. The Illumina HiSeq System was used to sequence the amplified TCR beta libraries as 87-base-pair reads. Turning to the authors' computational methods: A later analysis tallied tens of millions of unique TCR beta chains across the 550 to 850 repertoires, and around 9.9 million of those chains were shared by two or more donors. To remove PCR and sequencing errors, raw reads were error-corrected and collapsed into unique sequences using a nearest-neighbor algorithm that merged closely related sequences. To assign V, D and J gene segments, CDR3 sequences were aligned to IMGT reference sequences. For a sequence to be retained, a match of at least six nucleotides to both a V gene segment and a J gene segment was required. Rearrangements were called productive when the CDR3 lacked stop codons and stayed in frame with V and J; all others were non-productive. CDR3 was defined by IMGT convention, running from the second conserved V-encoded cysteine to the conserved J-encoded phenylalanine. The earlier analysis of about 640 of the donors excluded any sequence lacking an unambiguous match to a single V gene segment. An earlier analysis of several hundred of the donors classified V segments as functional when productive rearrangements were above 56.7% and as segregating when the standard deviation between donors was above 5%. A statistical classification framework was built to diagnose cytomegalovirus status from the catalog of TCR beta chain sequences. V and J gene assignment, in a later analysis, came from comparing TCR nucleotide sequences with IMGT/GENE-DB human TR gene sequences. A later analysis assigned CDR3 sequences and most-parsimonious VDJ recombination scenarios with the TCRdist pipeline. In a later analysis, each TCR beta chain was defined by its CDR3 amino acid sequence together with its V-gene family, and reads without a unique V-gene family were excluded. In a later analysis, approximately 640 highly shared, low-generation-probability nucleotide sequences were removed to address suspected cross-contamination and a sequencing artifact. In a later analysis, a clonal expansion index for each public chain was calculated from normalized within-repertoire ranks of inferred template counts. In a later analysis, generation probabilities were computed using a VDJ recombination model fitted to out-of-frame rearrangements, and the results were checked against IGoR. In a later analysis, hypergeometric tests were used to score TCR-TCR, TCR-HLA and TCR-CMV co-occurrence, with a repertoire-size bias correction applied to TCR pairs. A later analysis estimated false discovery rates by permuting HLA or CMV assignments 20 times. In a later analysis, co-occurring TCRs were grouped using DBSCAN, and TCRdist sequence similarity was added for clustering within HLA-allele-positive subsets. Co-occurrence clustering excluded repertoires with fewer than 30,000 or more than 120,000 public chains, plus five with anomalous nucleotide sharing. The source is immuneACCESS, and TCRdb retained only in-frame sequences with V and J called. Part of the clones is not carried over; for the studies checked, unresolved V genes explain less than half of this, and the remainder is unexplained. V, J and clone size reflect that table, while D and trimming were determined from the DNA. This specimen's table enumerates fewer than 85,000 clones. The ten largest clones capture about 4% of the sample.

The sequenced material came from PBMCs. The receptor comes from a female donor in good health and CMV-seropositive. The chain links TRBV27 with TRBJ1-4, with no confidently assigned D gene. The DNA reads TGTGCCAGCAGTTTCATGGGAGAGAATGAAAAACTGTTTTTT. Its protein product is CASSFMGENEKLFF.